This entry lists 21 T cell receptor beta chains sequenced from one sample in a study of cytomegalovirus exposure and HLA in healthy donors. The PCR employed 60 Vbeta primers together with 13 Jbeta primers. Clones were sequenced by immunoSEQ multiplex PCR, and TCRdb holds only the in-frame ones, with some missing. This sample has 100,000 to 150,000 clones, with under 90% found just once. Sample: PBMCs. The receptors originated from a man younger than 35 in good health and CMV-seronegative.

This chain connects TRBV18 to TRBJ1-5, with D perhaps matching TRBD1 (6 bases). CDR1 KGHSH and CDR2 LQKENI come from the germline V gene. Trimming stripped 1 base from V and 3 bases from J, with 13 bases between. The CDR3 contains 16 residues. The CDR3 reads CASSPRTAENNQPQHF. DNA of the CDR3: TGTGCCAGCTCACCACGGACAGCTGAAAACAATCAGCCCCAGCATTTT.

The chain combines TRBV27 with TRBJ1-1, with TRBD1 as a possible D gene (6 bases). The germline V and J ends were trimmed by 5 bases and 4 bases, with 11 bases remaining between them. Looked up from germline, CDR1 is MNHEY and CDR2 is SMNVEV (reference sequence). The CDR3 loop spans 13 amino acids. The CDR3 region has the DNA TGTGCCAGCAGTGCTGCAGGGGCCACTGAAGCTTTCTTT. This codes for CASSAAGATEAFF.

This chain joins TRBV18 and TRBJ1-1, with a possible D match to TRBD1 (5 bases). Deletions cut 2 bases from V and 0 bases from J, with 13 bases between. The CDR3 loop spans 16 amino acids. Germline V lookup: CDR1 KGHSH, CDR2 LQKENI. The CDR3 sequence is CASSPKVGLMNTEAFF. The CDR3 DNA reads as TGTGCCAGCTCACCAAAGGTGGGGCTTATGAACACTGAAGCTTTCTTT.

This clone showed up just a few times. Different DNA sequences within this sample yield the same CDR3. J is TRBJ2-6 and V is TRBV5-1; D is unresolved. From germline, CDR1 is SGHRS and CDR2 YFSETQ. Trimming took 0 bases from V and 0 from J, leaving 4 bases between them. The CDR3 length is 15 residues. The CDR3 loop is CASSLGSSGANVLTF. The CDR3 DNA reads as TGCGCCAGCAGCTTGGGTAGCTCTGGGGCCAACGTCCTGACTTTC. Full variable domain (missing parts from reference TRBV5-1 and TRBJ2-6): KAGVTQTPRYLIKTRGQQVTLSCSPISGHRSVSWYQQTPGQGLQFLFEYFSETQRNKGNFPGRFSGRQFSNSRSEMNVSTLELGDSALYLCASSLGSSGANVLTFGAGSRLTVL.

The chain carries TRBV9 and TRBJ1-1; 10 bases align to TRBD1. V shed 0 bases, J shed 5 bases, and the junction held 10 bases outside the gene matches. The CDR3 length is 17 residues. The germline CDR1 and CDR2 sequences are SGDLS and YYNGEE. The CDR3 protein is CASSVDPQTGGLTEAFF. The CDR3 DNA reads TGTGCCAGCAGCGTAGATCCCCAGACAGGGGGCTTGACTGAAGCTTTCTTT.

This chain uses TRBV10-3 with TRBJ1-2; TRBD1 matches at 7 bases. J gave up 2 bases and V 10 bases, and 19 bases lay outside the gene matches. The CDR3 spans 17 residues. CDR1 and CDR2 from the germline V gene are ENHRY and SYGVKD. The CDR3 bases are TGTGCCACCGGCGCACCGGCTCCGACGACAGGGAACTATGGCTACACCTTC. It is translated as CATGAPAPTTGNYGYTF.

The CDR3 coding sequence is TGTGCCAGCAAATCGCTCGGACTTTTGGCTCCCCTCCACTTT. This encodes CASKSLGLLAPLHF. The rearrangement uses TRBV25-1 and TRBJ1-6; D unresolved. Germline loops: CDR1 MGHDK, CDR2 SYGVNS. The CDR3 has 14 amino acids. V lost 7 bases and J 13 bases, leaving 20 bases between the germline ends.

The V gene is TRBV29-1, the J gene TRBJ1-2; D might be TRBD1 (6 bases). V was shortened by 4 bases and J by 2 bases, with 8 bases between the two germline ends. CDR3 length: 12 residues. Germline V gene lookup returns CDR1 SQVTM and CDR2 ANQGSEA. In nucleotides, the CDR3 is TGCAGCGTTGCCCAGGGGAACTATGGCTACACCTTC. Translation: CSVAQGNYGYTF. The whole variable domain, remainder taken from reference TRBV29-1 and TRBJ1-2, is SAVISQKPSRDICQRGTSLTIQCQVDSQVTMMFWYRQQPGQSLTLIATANQGSEATYESGFVIDKFPISRPNLTFSTLTVSNMSPEDSSIYLCSVAQGNYGYTFGSGTRLTVV.

V gene TRBV5-4 combines with J gene TRBJ2-6, with a possible D match to TRBD1 (5 bases). Per germline, CDR1 SGHNT and CDR2 YYREEE (reference sequence). The germline V and J ends were trimmed by 5 bases and 12 bases, with 15 bases remaining between them. CDR3 length equals 13 residues. The CDR3 loop reads CASRPDSFFVLTF. The CDR3 nucleotides are TGTGCCAGCAGGCCAGACAGCTTTTTCGTCCTGACTTTC. Variable domain in full (rest from reference TRBV5-4 and TRBJ2-6): ETGVTQSPTHLIKTRGQQVTLRCSSQSGHNTVSWYQQALGQGPQFIFQYYREEENGRGNFPPRFSGLQFPNYSSELNVNALELDDSALYLCASRPDSFFVLTFGAGSRLTVL.

This clone has only a few counts. CDR3 bases: TGTGCCAGCAGACGGGACAGGGTTCGGAGGGATACGCAGTATTTT. Residues: CASRRDRVRRDTQYF. The chain links TRBV6-6 to TRBJ2-3; TRBD1 aligns across 9 bases. The CDR3 sequence is 15 residues long. Germline V gene sequence: CDR1 MNHNY, CDR2 SVGAGI (reference sequence). Trimming took 6 bases from V and 6 from J; bases not matched to a gene: 10.

V and J are TRBV11-2 and TRBJ2-7, with TRBD1 matching over 8 bases. Germline loops: CDR1 SGHAT, CDR2 FQNNGV. J gave up 2 bases and V 4 bases, and 10 bases lay outside the gene matches. This CDR3 comprises 16 residues. The CDR3 DNA is TGTGCCAGCAGCTCAAGTCGACAGGGGATCGCCTACGAGCAGTACTTC. This translates into CASSSSRQGIAYEQYF.

V is TRBV29-1 and J is TRBJ1-2; tentatively, D is TRBD1 (5 bases). Trimming cost V 0 bases and J 8 bases, with 16 bases left between them. CDR1 is SQVTM, CDR2 ANQGSEA, per germline. The CDR3 is 14 residues long. The CDR3 loop reads CSVEDRYRIEGYTF. As DNA, the CDR3 is TGCAGCGTTGAAGATAGGTACAGGATAGAAGGCTACACCTTC.

The chain carries TRBV9 and TRBJ1-1, with 7 bases aligning to TRBD1. CDR1 and CDR2 from the germline V gene are SGDLS and YYNGEE. The CDR3 has 15 amino acids. The junction had 6 bases not matched to a gene; V was cut back by 4 bases and J by 0 bases. The CDR3 DNA follows: TGTGCCAGCAGCCCATCAGGGGGGCTGAACACTGAAGCTTTCTTT. Its protein product is CASSPSGGLNTEAFF.

The chain links TRBV28 to TRBJ2-7, with 11 bases that match TRBD1. CDR3 length equals 15 residues. Trimming took 6 bases from V and 3 from J; bases not matched to a gene: 7. The germline gives CDR1 MDHEN, CDR2 SYDVKM. The CDR3 protein is CASSEPGTGGYEQYF. The DNA of the CDR3 is TGTGCCAGCAGCGAGCCCGGGACAGGGGGCTACGAGCAGTACTTC. Using reference TRBV28 and TRBJ2-7 for the parts outside the CDR3, the full variable domain is DVKVTQSSRYLVKRTGEKVFLECVQDMDHENMFWYRQDPGLGLRLIYFSYDVKMKEKGDIPEGYSVSREKKERFSLILESASTNQTSMYLCASSEPGTGGYEQYFGPGTRLTVT.

This clone was counted a few times. The chain is built from TRBV7-6 and TRBJ2-7; TRBD1 aligns across 8 bases. This CDR3 has 16 amino acids. Losses at the gene ends were 3 bases for V and 2 bases for J; bases not matched to a gene: 9. From germline, CDR1 is SGHVS and CDR2 FNYEAQ. Here the CDR3 DNA reads TGTGCCAGCAGCTTGACGCAAGCCAGGGGGCCCTACGAGCAGTACTTC. Its protein is CASSLTQARGPYEQYF. The full variable domain, rest sourced from reference TRBV7-6 and TRBJ2-7, is GAGVSQSPRYKVTKRGQDVALRCDPISGHVSLYWYRQALGQGPEFLTYFNYEAQQDKSGLPNDRFSAERPEGSISTLTIQRTEQRDSAMYRCASSLTQARGPYEQYFGPGTRLTVT.

This clone was detected only a few times. DNA for the CDR3: TGTGCCTCCAACCTTAGGACTGCTCTCACCGGGGAGCTGTTTTTT. Protein sequence: CASNLRTALTGELFF. The rearrangement uses TRBV30 and TRBJ2-2; TRBD2 is a possible D gene (5 bases). The V gene's germline CDR1 is GTSNPN and CDR2 SVGIG (reference sequence). The CDR3 has 15 amino acids. Trimming left V 7 bases short and J 4 bases short, with 19 bases between.

CDR3 DNA sequence: TGTGCCAGCAGTCCTATAGCGGGAAGCACAGATACGCAGTATTTT. This translates into CASSPIAGSTDTQYF. The chain carries TRBV27 and TRBJ2-3; 8 nucleotides align to TRBD2. This CDR3 contains 15 residues. The V and J ends lost 5 bases and 0 bases, in that order; junction bases with no gene match: 4. In germline, CDR1 is MNHEY, CDR2 SMNVEV (reference sequence).

The chain recombines TRBV7-2 with TRBJ2-5; 7 nucleotides match TRBD2. The CDR3 consists of 14 residues. CDR1 and CDR2 (germline): SGHTA, FQGNSA. V was pared by 5 bases and J by 2 bases, with 5 bases of the junction left unmatched. DNA for the CDR3: TGTGCCAGCAGCATGTCAGCGGGGCAAGAGACCCAGTACTTC. Its protein product is CASSMSAGQETQYF.

The chain is built from TRBV29-1 and TRBJ2-7, with a weak D call TRBD2 (5 bases). The CDR3 spans 15 residues. The V gene's germline CDR1 is SQVTM and CDR2 ANQGSEA. Trimming removed 0 bases from V and 2 bases from J, with 14 bases in between. CDR3 sequence reads: CSVEDPANGAYEQYF. CDR3 coding DNA: TGCAGCGTTGAAGATCCTGCCAACGGGGCCTACGAGCAGTACTTC.

The chain joins TRBV6-5 to TRBJ1-4; 7 nucleotides match TRBD1. Trimming cost V 5 bases and J 5 bases; bases outside gene matches: 2. The V gene's germline CDR1 is MNHEY and CDR2 SVGAGI. This CDR3 spans 13 amino acids. The CDR3 DNA is TGTGCCAGCAGTCTACAGGGGAATGAAAAACTGTTTTTT. It encodes CASSLQGNEKLFF.

This clone was counted once. The CDR3 sequence: CASSRTGTEYEQYF. Here the CDR3 DNA reads TGTGCCAGCAGCAGAACCGGGACAGAATACGAGCAGTACTTC. The gene calls are TRBV7-2 and TRBJ2-7; 7 nucleotides line up with TRBD1. The CDR3 sequence is 14 residues long. The germline gives CDR1 SGHTA, CDR2 FQGNSA. The V gene end was trimmed by 5 bases and the J gene end by 4 bases; junction bases not matched to a gene: 8.